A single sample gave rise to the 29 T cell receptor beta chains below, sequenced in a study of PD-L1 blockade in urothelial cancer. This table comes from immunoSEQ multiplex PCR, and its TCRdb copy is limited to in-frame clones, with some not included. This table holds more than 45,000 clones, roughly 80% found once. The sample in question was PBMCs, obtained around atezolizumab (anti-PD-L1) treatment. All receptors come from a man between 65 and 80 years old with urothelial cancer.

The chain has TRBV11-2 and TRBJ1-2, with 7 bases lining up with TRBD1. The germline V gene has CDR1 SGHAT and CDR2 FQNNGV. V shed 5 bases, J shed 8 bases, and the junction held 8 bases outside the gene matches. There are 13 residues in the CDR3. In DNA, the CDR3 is TGTGCCAGCAGCCTATCAGGGGGGAAGGGCTACACCTTC. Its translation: CASSLSGGKGYTF.

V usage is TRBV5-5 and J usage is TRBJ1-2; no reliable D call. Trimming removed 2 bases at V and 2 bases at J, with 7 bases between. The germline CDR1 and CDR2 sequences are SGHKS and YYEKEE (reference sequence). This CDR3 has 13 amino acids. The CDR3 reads CASSFRENYGYTF. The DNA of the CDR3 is TGTGCCAGCAGCTTCCGGGAAAACTATGGCTACACCTTC.

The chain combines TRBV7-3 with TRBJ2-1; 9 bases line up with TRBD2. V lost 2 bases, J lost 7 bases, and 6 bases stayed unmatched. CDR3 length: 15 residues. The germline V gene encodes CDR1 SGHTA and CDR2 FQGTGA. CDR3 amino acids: CASSLLGGRANEQFF. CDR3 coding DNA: TGTGCCAGCAGCTTATTGGGCGGGAGGGCAAATGAGCAGTTCTTC. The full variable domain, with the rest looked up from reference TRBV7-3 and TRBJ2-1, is GAGVSQTPSNKVTEKGKYVELRCDPISGHTALYWYRQSLGQGPEFLIYFQGTGAADDSGLPNDRFFAVRPEGSVSTLKIQRTERGDSAVYLCASSLLGGRANEQFFGPGTRLTVL.

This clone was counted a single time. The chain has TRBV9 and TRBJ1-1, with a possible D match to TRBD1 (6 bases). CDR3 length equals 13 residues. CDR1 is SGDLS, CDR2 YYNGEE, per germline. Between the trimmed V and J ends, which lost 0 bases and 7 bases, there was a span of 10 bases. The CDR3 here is CASSVAGGREAFF. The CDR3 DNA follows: TGTGCCAGCAGCGTAGCTGGGGGCCGTGAAGCTTTCTTT. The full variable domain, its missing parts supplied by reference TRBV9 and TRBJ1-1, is DSGVTQTPKHLITATGQRVTLRCSPRSGDLSVYWYQQSLDQGLQFLIQYYNGEERAKGNILERFSAQQFPDLHSELNLSSLELGDSALYFCASSVAGGREAFFGQGTRLTVV.

The CDR3 region is CAISEELGRIVYEQYF. The CDR3 DNA follows: TGTGCCATCAGTGAAGAGTTGGGCAGGATCGTCTACGAGCAGTACTTC. The chain is built from TRBV10-3 and TRBJ2-7; D not certain. The germline CDR1 and CDR2 sequences are ENHRY and SYGVKD. The CDR3 is made up of 16 amino acids. Trimming stripped 3 bases from V and 3 bases from J, with 18 bases between.

The CDR3 loop is CASSLYSNTIYF. The CDR3 nucleotides read TGTGCCAGCAGTCTTTATTCAAACACCATATATTTT. The rearrangement links TRBV7-9 to TRBJ1-3; D unclear. There are 12 residues in the CDR3. The V end lost 6 bases, the J end lost 6 bases, and 9 bases lay between the germline ends. Germline-derived CDR1 and CDR2 are SEHNR and FQNEAQ (reference sequence).

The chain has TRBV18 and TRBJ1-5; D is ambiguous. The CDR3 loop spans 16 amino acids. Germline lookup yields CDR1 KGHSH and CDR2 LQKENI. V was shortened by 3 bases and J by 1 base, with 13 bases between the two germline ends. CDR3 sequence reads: CASSPSVGRSNQPQHF. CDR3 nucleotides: TGTGCCAGCTCACCGTCCGTAGGGAGAAGCAATCAGCCCCAGCATTTT.

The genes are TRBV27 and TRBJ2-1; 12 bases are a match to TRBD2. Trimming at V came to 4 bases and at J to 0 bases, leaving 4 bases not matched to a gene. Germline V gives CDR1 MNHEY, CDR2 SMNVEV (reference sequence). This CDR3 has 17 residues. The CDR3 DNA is TGTGCCAGCAGTTCCCCGACTAGCGGGAGCTCCTACAATGAGCAGTTCTTC. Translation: CASSSPTSGSSYNEQFF.

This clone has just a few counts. The CDR3 sequence is CASSLKPGTEAFF. Here the CDR3 DNA reads TGTGCCAGCAGCTTGAAGCCGGGGACTGAAGCTTTCTTT. V and J are TRBV5-6 and TRBJ1-1; D is unresolved. The V gene lost 1 base and the J gene lost 5 bases, with 9 bases spanning the gap. Germline V gene lookup returns CDR1 SGHDT and CDR2 YYEEEE. The CDR3 loop spans 13 amino acids. The full variable domain, in which reference TRBV5-6 and TRBJ1-1 provide the parts outside the CDR3, is DAGVTQSPTHLIKTRGQQVTLRCSPKSGHDTVSWYQQALGQGPQFIFQYYEEEERQRGNFPDRFSGHQFPNYSSELNVNALLLGDSALYLCASSLKPGTEAFFGQGTRLTVV.

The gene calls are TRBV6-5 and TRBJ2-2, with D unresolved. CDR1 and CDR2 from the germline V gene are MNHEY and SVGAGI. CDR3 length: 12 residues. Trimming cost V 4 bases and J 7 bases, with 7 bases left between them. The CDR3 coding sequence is TGTGCCAGCAGTTCTCCGAGCGGGGAGCTGTTTTTT. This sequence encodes CASSSPSGELFF.

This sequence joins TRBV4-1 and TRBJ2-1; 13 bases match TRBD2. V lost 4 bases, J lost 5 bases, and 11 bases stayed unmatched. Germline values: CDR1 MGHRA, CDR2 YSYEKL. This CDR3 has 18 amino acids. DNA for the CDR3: TGCGCCAGCAGCCGAGGACGACTAGCGGGGGGTTCTGACAATGAGCAGTTCTTC. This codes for CASSRGRLAGGSDNEQFF.

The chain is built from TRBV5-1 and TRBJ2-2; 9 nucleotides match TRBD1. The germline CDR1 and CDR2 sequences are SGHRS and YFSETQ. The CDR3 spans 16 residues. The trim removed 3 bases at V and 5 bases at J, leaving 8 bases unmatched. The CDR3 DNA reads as TGCGCCAGCAGCTGGGAGCCGGGACAGGGTACCGGGGAGCTGTTTTTT. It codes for CASSWEPGQGTGELFF.

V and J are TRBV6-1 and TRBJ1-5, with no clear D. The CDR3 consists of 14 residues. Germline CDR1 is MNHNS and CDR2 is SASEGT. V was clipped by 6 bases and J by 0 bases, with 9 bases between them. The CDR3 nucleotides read TGTGCCAGCAGGGGCAGCTCTAGCAATCAGCCCCAGCATTTT. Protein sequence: CASRGSSSNQPQHF.

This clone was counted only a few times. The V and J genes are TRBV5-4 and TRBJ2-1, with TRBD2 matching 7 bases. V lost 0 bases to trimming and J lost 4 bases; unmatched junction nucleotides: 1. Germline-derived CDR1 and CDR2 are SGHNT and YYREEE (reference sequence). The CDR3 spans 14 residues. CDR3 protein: CASSLGGGYNEQFF. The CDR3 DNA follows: TGTGCCAGCAGCTTGGGGGGAGGGTACAATGAGCAGTTCTTC. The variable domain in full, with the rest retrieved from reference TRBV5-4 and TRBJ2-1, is ETGVTQSPTHLIKTRGQQVTLRCSSQSGHNTVSWYQQALGQGPQFIFQYYREEENGRGNFPPRFSGLQFPNYSSELNVNALELDDSALYLCASSLGGGYNEQFFGPGTRLTVL.

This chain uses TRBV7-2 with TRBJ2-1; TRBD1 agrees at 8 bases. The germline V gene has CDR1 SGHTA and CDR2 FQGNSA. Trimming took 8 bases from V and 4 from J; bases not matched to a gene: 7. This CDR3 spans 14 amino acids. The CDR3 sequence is CASRPGQAYNEQFF. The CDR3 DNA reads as TGTGCCAGCCGCCCGGGACAGGCTTACAATGAGCAGTTCTTC.

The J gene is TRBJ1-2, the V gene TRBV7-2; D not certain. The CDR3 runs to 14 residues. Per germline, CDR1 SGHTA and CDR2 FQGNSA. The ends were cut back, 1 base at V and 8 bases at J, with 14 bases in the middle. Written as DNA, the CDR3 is TGTGCCAGCAGCTTAGACCTCCGGGATGGAGGCTACACCTTC. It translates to CASSLDLRDGGYTF.

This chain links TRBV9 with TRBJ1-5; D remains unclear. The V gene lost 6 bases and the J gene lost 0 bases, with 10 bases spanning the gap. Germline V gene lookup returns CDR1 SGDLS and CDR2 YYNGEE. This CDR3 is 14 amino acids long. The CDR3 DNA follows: TGTGCCAGCAATTCAGGTAATAGCAATCAGCCCCAGCATTTT. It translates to CASNSGNSNQPQHF.

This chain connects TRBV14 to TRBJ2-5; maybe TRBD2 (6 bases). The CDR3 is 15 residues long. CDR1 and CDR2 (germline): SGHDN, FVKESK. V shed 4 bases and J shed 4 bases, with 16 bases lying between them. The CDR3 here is CASSRNPSVGETQYF. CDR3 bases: TGTGCCAGCAGCCGGAACCCTAGCGTGGGAGAGACCCAGTACTTC.

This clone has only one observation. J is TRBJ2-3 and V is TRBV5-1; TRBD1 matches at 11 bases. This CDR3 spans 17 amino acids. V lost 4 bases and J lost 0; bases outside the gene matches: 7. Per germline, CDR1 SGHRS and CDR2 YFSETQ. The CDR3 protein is CASSGGQGGRSTDTQYF. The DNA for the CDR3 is TGCGCCAGCAGCGGGGGACAGGGGGGAAGAAGCACAGATACGCAGTATTTT.

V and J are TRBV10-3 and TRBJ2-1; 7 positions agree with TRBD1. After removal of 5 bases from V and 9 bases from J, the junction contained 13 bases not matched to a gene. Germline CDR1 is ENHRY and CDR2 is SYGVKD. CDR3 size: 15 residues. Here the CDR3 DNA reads TGTGCCATCAGTCAGCTATCCTCGGACAGGAGTGAGCAGTTCTTC. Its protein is CAISQLSSDRSEQFF.

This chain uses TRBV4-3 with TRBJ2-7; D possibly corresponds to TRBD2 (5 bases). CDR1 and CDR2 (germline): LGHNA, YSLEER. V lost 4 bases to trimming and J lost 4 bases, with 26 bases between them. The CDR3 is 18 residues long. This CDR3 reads CASSPRRSRSSSGYEQYF. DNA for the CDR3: TGCGCCAGCAGCCCCAGAAGATCGCGCTCCTCTTCGGGGTACGAGCAGTACTTC.

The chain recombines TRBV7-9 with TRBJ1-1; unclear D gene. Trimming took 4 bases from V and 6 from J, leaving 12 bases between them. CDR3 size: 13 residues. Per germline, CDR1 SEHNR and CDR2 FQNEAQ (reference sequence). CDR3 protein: CASSSLLGAEAFF. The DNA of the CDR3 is TGTGCCAGCAGCTCCCTTCTCGGGGCTGAAGCTTTCTTT.

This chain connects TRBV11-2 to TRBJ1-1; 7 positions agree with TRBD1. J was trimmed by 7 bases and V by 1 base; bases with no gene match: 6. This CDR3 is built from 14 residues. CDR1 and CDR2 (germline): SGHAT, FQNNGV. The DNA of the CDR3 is TGTGCCAGCAGCTTAGTGACAGGGACCAATGAAGCTTTCTTT. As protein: CASSLVTGTNEAFF.

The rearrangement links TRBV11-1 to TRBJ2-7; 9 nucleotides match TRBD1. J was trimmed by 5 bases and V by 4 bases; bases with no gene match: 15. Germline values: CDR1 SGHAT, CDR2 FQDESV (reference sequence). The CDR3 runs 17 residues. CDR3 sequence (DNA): TGTGCCAGCAGCTCCCCCCCGGGGGGACAGGGCACCCACGAGCAGTACTTC. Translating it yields CASSSPPGGQGTHEQYF.

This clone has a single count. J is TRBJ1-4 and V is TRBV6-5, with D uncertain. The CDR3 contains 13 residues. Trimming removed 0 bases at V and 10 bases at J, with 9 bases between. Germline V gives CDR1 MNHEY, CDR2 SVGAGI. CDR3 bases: TGTGCCAGCAGTTACTCTTCCGGTGGAAAACTGTTTTTT. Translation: CASSYSSGGKLFF.

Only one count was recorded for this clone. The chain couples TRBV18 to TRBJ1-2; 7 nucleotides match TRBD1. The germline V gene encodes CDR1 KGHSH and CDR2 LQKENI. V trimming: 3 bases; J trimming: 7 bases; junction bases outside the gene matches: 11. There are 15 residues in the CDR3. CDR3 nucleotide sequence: TGTGCCAGCTCACCGCAGAGACAGGGTTCGTTTGGCTACACCTTC. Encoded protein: CASSPQRQGSFGYTF.

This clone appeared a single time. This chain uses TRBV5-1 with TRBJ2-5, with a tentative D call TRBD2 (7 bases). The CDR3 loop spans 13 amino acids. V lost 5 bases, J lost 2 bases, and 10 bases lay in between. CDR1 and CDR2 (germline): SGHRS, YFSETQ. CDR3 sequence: CASRGGPQETQYF. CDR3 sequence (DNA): TGCGCCAGCAGGGGGGGGCCGCAAGAGACCCAGTACTTC. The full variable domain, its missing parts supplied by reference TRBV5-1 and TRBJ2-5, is KAGVTQTPRYLIKTRGQQVTLSCSPISGHRSVSWYQQTPGQGLQFLFEYFSETQRNKGNFPGRFSGRQFSNSRSEMNVSTLELGDSALYLCASRGGPQETQYFGPGTRLLVL.

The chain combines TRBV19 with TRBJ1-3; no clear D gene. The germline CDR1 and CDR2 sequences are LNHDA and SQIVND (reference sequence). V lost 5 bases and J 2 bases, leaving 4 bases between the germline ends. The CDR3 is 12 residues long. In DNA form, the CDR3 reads TGTGCCAGTAGTCTACCTGGAAACACCATATATTTT. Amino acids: CASSLPGNTIYF.

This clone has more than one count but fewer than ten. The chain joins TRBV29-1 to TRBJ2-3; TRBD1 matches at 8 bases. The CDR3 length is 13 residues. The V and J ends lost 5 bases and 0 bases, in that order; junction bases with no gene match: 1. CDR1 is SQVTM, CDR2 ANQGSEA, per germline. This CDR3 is CSVNRGSTDTQYF. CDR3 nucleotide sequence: TGCAGCGTTAACAGGGGGAGCACAGATACGCAGTATTTT.